A single sample gave rise to the 30 T cell receptor beta chains below, sequenced in a study of T cells in Graves' hyperthyroidism and ophthalmopathy. Amplification of TCR beta CDR3 regions used RNA as the template. The TCR CDR3 was amplified in a first-round RT-PCR using the HTBI primer set. TCRdb passed the multiplex PCR reads through MiXCR, listing each CDR3 protein once. This sample has about 700,000 distinct CDR3 sequences, with approximately 42% found just once. Sequencing input: peripheral blood or thyroid tissue (not recorded which). Every receptor here comes from an adult man with Graves' disease, either hyperthyroidism or ophthalmopathy (not recorded which).

The CDR3: CASSLSLGGYEKLFF. For the CDR3, the DNA is TGTGCCAGCAGCCTCAGCCTTGGGGGGTATGAAAAACTGTTTTTT. The rearrangement joins TRBV7-9 to TRBJ1-4; a weak D match, TRBD1 (5 bases). The V gene's germline CDR1 is SEHNR and CDR2 FQNEAQ (reference sequence). This CDR3 has 15 residues. V lost 5 bases, J lost 6 bases, and 16 bases lay in between.

This chain links TRBV12-3 or TRBV12-4 with TRBJ1-5; 10 bases map to TRBD1. CDR3 length equals 17 residues. The V and J ends lost 6 bases and 2 bases, in that order; junction bases with no gene match: 10. The CDR3 bases are TGTGCCAGCAGGACGGACAGGGGGAGGCTCGGCAATCAGCCCCAGCATTTT. Its protein is CASRTDRGRLGNQPQHF.

This clonotype has at least ten counts. The chain links TRBV29-1 to TRBJ2-7; D is perhaps TRBD1 or TRBD2 (5 bases each). CDR3 length equals 16 residues. Trimming removed 4 bases at V and 0 bases at J, with 19 bases between. The V gene's germline CDR1 is SQVTM and CDR2 ANQGSEA. CDR3 coding DNA: TGCAGCGTTGGGGACGATACGACCCTTAGCTCCTACGAGCAGTACTTC. Protein product: CSVGDDTTLSSYEQYF.

This clonotype was observed many times. The CDR3 DNA follows: TGTGCCAGCAAGGGTCGCCAGGGGTCGGATCAGCCCCAGCATTTT. Translating gives CASKGRQGSDQPQHF. The rearrangement links TRBV2 to TRBJ1-5; maybe TRBD1 (6 bases). Germline-derived CDR1 and CDR2 are SNHLY and FYNNEI. This CDR3 contains 15 residues. Trimming pared 7 bases from V and 5 bases from J, leaving 18 bases between. Combining the CDR3 with reference TRBV2 and TRBJ1-5 gives the whole variable domain EPEVTQTPSHQVTQMGQEVILRCVPISNHLYFYWYRQILGQKVEFLVSFYNNEISEKSEIFDDQFSVERPDGSNFTLKIRSTKLEDSAMYFCASKGRQGSDQPQHFGDGTRLSIL.

The chain links TRBV7-8 to TRBJ2-5; D uncertain. V was shortened by 3 bases and J by 1 base, with 9 bases between the two germline ends. Germline V gives CDR1 SGHVS, CDR2 FQNEAQ. The CDR3 runs to 14 residues. CDR3 sequence reads: CASSFELFQETQYF. CDR3 coding DNA: TGTGCCAGCAGCTTTGAACTCTTCCAAGAGACCCAGTACTTC.

At least ten counts were recorded for this clonotype. This chain links TRBV29-1 with TRBJ1-1; tentative D call: TRBD1 (5 bases). The germline CDR1 and CDR2 sequences are SQVTM and ANQGSEA. The CDR3 covers 9 residues. The CDR3 coding sequence is TGCGGGGCAGGGACTGAAGCTTTCTTT. This encodes CGAGTEAFF.

Regarding this clonotype: A junction boundary mismatches the germline segment, possibly from a read error. V and J are TRBV7-2 and TRBJ1-6, with D possibly matching TRBD1 (5 bases). Germline V gene data show CDR1 as SGHTA and CDR2 as FQGNSA. The CDR3 is 15 residues long. The CDR3 DNA reads TGTGCCAGCAGCGTAGCTCCGGGGGATAATTCACCCCCCCACTTT. Protein sequence: CASSVAPGDNSPPHF.

The rearrangement uses TRBV2 and TRBJ1-4; TRBD1 might be the D (6 bases). CDR1 and CDR2 (germline): SNHLY, FYNNEI. The CDR3 extends over 12 amino acids. V was trimmed by 8 bases and J by 13 bases, leaving 17 bases between them. CDR3 coding DNA: TGTGCCAGCGAGAGGGGGGCGCGTGGACTGTTTTTT. Translated, it gives CASERGARGLFF.

The sample holds a few counts of this clonotype. The chain combines TRBV7-9 with TRBJ2-3; 10 bases map to TRBD2. V gave up 4 bases and J gave up 0 bases; unmatched junction bases: 4. The germline V gene has CDR1 SEHNR and CDR2 FQNEAQ (reference sequence). The CDR3 length is 16 residues. The DNA for the CDR3 is TGTGCCAGCAGCTCCCGGACTAGCGGAAGCACAGATACGCAGTATTTT. Encoded protein: CASSSRTSGSTDTQYF.

The V gene is TRBV19, the J gene TRBJ1-5; no reliable D call. Germline values: CDR1 LNHDA, CDR2 SQIVND (reference sequence). The CDR3 is 16 amino acids. V was clipped by 1 base and J by 2 bases, with 12 bases between them. The CDR3 coding sequence is TGTGCCAGTAGTATAGCGCTCAGTAAGGGCAATCAGCCCCAGCATTTT. This translates into CASSIALSKGNQPQHF.

In its sample, this clonotype was seen a few times. V usage is TRBV20-1 and J usage is TRBJ2-5; 12 bases fit TRBD1. V lost 0 bases to trimming and J lost 1 base; unmatched junction nucleotides: 6. Germline CDR1 reads DFQATT; CDR2 reads SNEGSKA (reference sequence). CDR3 length: 17 residues. The CDR3 sequence: CSARDLMGQGAQETQYF. The CDR3 nucleotides read TGCAGTGCTAGAGATCTGATGGGACAGGGGGCCCAAGAGACCCAGTACTTC.

This clonotype was detected ten times or more. The rearrangement uses TRBV10-1 and TRBJ2-2, with TRBD2 matching 9 bases. Unmatched junction bases numbered 7, after V lost 0 bases and J lost 5 bases. The CDR3 has 17 amino acids. The germline V gene has CDR1 WNHNN and CDR2 SYGVQD (reference sequence). The CDR3 DNA follows: TGCGCCAGCAGTGAGTCGAGGCTAGCGGGACAAACCGGGGAGCTGTTTTTT. It is translated as CASSESRLAGQTGELFF.

In its sample, this clonotype was seen many times. The chain couples TRBV7-2 to TRBJ2-7; D is perhaps TRBD1 (6 bases). CDR1 and CDR2 (germline): SGHTA, FQGNSA. CDR3 size: 15 residues. Trimming shortened V by 3 bases and J by 0 bases, and 12 bases separated the two germline ends. The CDR3 DNA reads as TGTGCCAGCAGCTTTGAGGAGGACAGCTCCTACGAGCAGTACTTC. Translation: CASSFEEDSSYEQYF.

Turning to this clonotype: The CDR3 carries no conserved terminal phenylalanine or tryptophan, so it likely arises from a read error. The DNA is omitted, as the CDR3 cannot be located on it reliably, and the CDR3 follows TCRdb's listing. The CDR3 loop is CASSLAVG. The chain has TRBV7-6 and TRBJ2-7. CDR1 SGHVS and CDR2 FNYEAQ come from the germline V gene. The CDR3 length is 8 residues, termini included.

This clonotype was counted only a few times. The chain employs TRBV10-3 and TRBJ1-5; weak D call: TRBD1 (6 bases). The CDR3 is 15 residues long. Germline lookup yields CDR1 ENHRY and CDR2 SYGVKD. Trimming left V 10 bases short and J 6 bases short, with 22 bases between. CDR3 residues: CATRRGEGEGQPQHF. DNA for the CDR3: TGTGCCACCCGTCGGGGAGAGGGGGAGGGTCAGCCCCAGCATTTT.

The chain is built from TRBV7-2 and TRBJ1-5; perhaps TRBD1 as D (5 bases). Germline assignment: CDR1 SGHTA and CDR2 FQGNSA. The germline V and J ends were trimmed by 8 bases and 4 bases, with 15 bases remaining between them. CDR3 size: 14 residues. Written as DNA, the CDR3 is TGTGCCAGCCACCCGGGGACCGCTAATCAGCCCCAGCATTTT. It codes for CASHPGTANQPQHF.

This clonotype was counted ten times or more. The chain has TRBV2 and TRBJ1-1; 9 bases align to TRBD1. Germline V gene data show CDR1 as SNHLY and CDR2 as FYNNEI. The CDR3 runs to 14 residues. Losses at the gene ends were 4 bases for V and 5 bases for J; bases not matched to a gene: 5. Here the CDR3 DNA reads TGTGCCAGCAGTGTGGGACAGGGTTGGACTGAAGCTTTCTTT. Translating gives CASSVGQGWTEAFF.

As for this clonotype: One base away lies a much larger clone, so this may be a sequencing read error. The missing conserved phenylalanine or tryptophan at the end of this CDR3 makes a read error likely. The chain couples TRBV2 to TRBJ1-2, with D hard to call. Trimming took off 2 bases at V and 8 bases at J, with 6 bases between the two ends. CDR1 and CDR2 (germline): SNHLY, FYNNEI. The CDR3 runs to 11 residues. CDR3 in amino acids: CASSETIGYTL. The CDR3 DNA reads TGTGCCAGCAGTGAAACGATCGGCTACACCCTC.

This clonotype came up a few times. This sequence joins TRBV7-8 and TRBJ1-5; D possibly corresponds to TRBD1 (6 bases). The CDR3 runs 14 residues. Trimming shortened V by 4 bases and J by 9 bases, and 16 bases separated the two germline ends. CDR1 is SGHVS, CDR2 FQNEAQ, per germline. DNA for the CDR3: TGTGCCAGCAGCTCACAGCACAGGGAGGTGCCCCAGCATTTT. Translation gives CASSSQHREVPQHF.

This sequence joins TRBV7-9 and TRBJ1-2, with a tentative D call TRBD1 (5 bases). The V end lost 2 bases, the J end lost 8 bases, and 18 bases lay between the germline ends. Per the germline V gene, CDR1 is SEHNR and CDR2 is FQNEAQ (reference sequence). The CDR3 contains 15 residues. The CDR3 DNA follows: TGTGCCAGCAGCTTAAGGGCTAGCGGGGGGGTAGGCTACACCTTC. It yields the protein CASSLRASGGVGYTF.

This clonotype was observed at least ten times. This chain connects TRBV7-2 to TRBJ1-1; D is unclear. V was shortened by 3 bases and J by 0 bases, with 5 bases between the two germline ends. The CDR3 length is 13 residues. CDR1 and CDR2 (germline): SGHTA, FQGNSA. The CDR3 protein is CASSFLMNTEAFF. The CDR3 DNA reads as TGTGCCAGCAGCTTCCTCATGAACACTGAAGCTTTCTTT.

The gene calls are TRBV29-1 and TRBJ2-7; 9 bases fit TRBD1. The CDR3 totals 13 residues. J lost 5 bases, V lost 7 bases, and 9 bases had no gene match. Germline assignment: CDR1 SQVTM and CDR2 ANQGSEA. The CDR3 DNA follows: TGCAGCGGGTACAGGGGGCTTGGCAACGAGCAGTACTTC. This translates into CSGYRGLGNEQYF.

The table lists this clonotype with a count of one. Being one base from a much bigger clone, this may be a read error. The chain joins TRBV20-1 to TRBJ2-7; D ambiguous. Deletions cut 1 base from V and 9 bases from J, with 19 bases between. The CDR3 length is 14 residues. Germline V gene sequence: CDR1 DFQATT, CDR2 SNEGSKA (reference sequence). The CDR3 sequence is CSARAYSNGLGQYF. In DNA, the CDR3 is TGCAGTGCTAGAGCGTATTCTAACGGTTTGGGGCAGTACTTC.

V and J are TRBV7-9 and TRBJ2-1, with 7 nucleotides matching TRBD2. With 5 bases clipped from V and 7 bases from J, the junction kept 14 bases outside the gene matches. The CDR3 spans 16 residues. CDR1 and CDR2 (germline): SEHNR, FQNEAQ (reference sequence). The CDR3 nucleotides are TGTGCCAGCAGCCAGGTGAGACTAGCTTTGGGAAATGAGCAGTTCTTC. The encoded protein is CASSQVRLALGNEQFF.

This chain uses TRBV7-6 with TRBJ1-5; the D gene is possibly TRBD1 (5 bases). Germline CDR1 SGHVS, CDR2 FNYEAQ. V was shortened by 1 base and J by 11 bases, with 15 bases between the two germline ends. The CDR3 runs 14 residues. CDR3 loop: CASSLGTTQQAQHF. The CDR3, as DNA: TGTGCCAGCAGCTTAGGGACAACCCAGCAGGCCCAGCATTTT.

Of note for this clonotype: Germline and junction disagree at one end, which may indicate a read error. This chain links TRBV7-9 with TRBJ1-3; maybe TRBD1 (6 bases). CDR1 SEHNR and CDR2 FQNEAQ come from the germline V gene (reference sequence). This CDR3 has 11 amino acids. The CDR3 spells CASSYREITFF. DNA of the CDR3: TGTGCCAGCAGCTACAGGGAGATTACTTTCTTT.

This clonotype has more than one count but fewer than ten. The V gene is TRBV4-1, the J gene TRBJ1-2; D gene unclear. The CDR3 runs to 13 residues. The germline V gene encodes CDR1 MGHRA and CDR2 YSYEKL. The V gene lost 0 bases and the J gene lost 8 bases, with 10 bases spanning the gap. The CDR3, as DNA: TGCGCCAGCAGCCAAGATCGGTATGGGGGCTACACCTTC. It yields the protein CASSQDRYGGYTF.

The chain is built from TRBV6-2 or TRBV6-3 and TRBJ1-3; D may be TRBD1 (6 bases). Germline CDR1 reads MNHEY; CDR2 reads SVGEGT. This CDR3 comprises 17 residues. V lost 2 bases and J 0 bases, leaving 14 bases between the germline ends. The CDR3 nucleotides read TGTGCCAGCAGTTACGGGGGGCCTATATACTCTGGAAACACCATATATTTT. Its translation: CASSYGGPIYSGNTIYF.

The rearrangement links TRBV19 to TRBJ1-4, with D possibly matching TRBD1 (5 bases). V lost 9 bases and J 5 bases, leaving 13 bases between the germline ends. CDR1 and CDR2 (germline): LNHDA, SQIVND (reference sequence). The CDR3 consists of 13 residues. The CDR3 sequence is CASSLGENEKLFF. DNA for the CDR3: TGTGCCAGCAGTTTAGGGGAGAATGAAAAACTGTTTTTT.

Concerning this clonotype: This may arise from a read error, as a much more abundant clone is one base away. The V gene is TRBV6-1, the J gene TRBJ1-1, with no clear D. The V end was cut by 3 bases, the J end by 8 bases, with 16 bases between. CDR3 size: 14 residues. Germline-derived CDR1 and CDR2 are MNHNS and SASEGT. CDR3 amino acids: CASSDFGEVSEAFF. Here the CDR3 DNA reads TGTGCCAGCAGTGATTTCGGGGAAGTTTCCGAAGCTTTCTTT.